What follows are 27 T cell receptor beta chains derived from one specimen sequenced in a study of cytomegalovirus exposure and HLA in healthy donors. Primers: 60 Vbeta forward and 13 Jbeta reverse. Sequenced by immunoSEQ multiplex PCR; TCRdb stores in-frame clones only, minus some. Counted here are around 110,000 clones, 71% occurring once; the ten biggest clones make up roughly 3%. Source material: PBMCs. The receptors stem from a female donor in good health and CMV-seronegative.

The rearrangement joins TRBV7-8 to TRBJ2-7; 9 positions match TRBD2. Per germline, CDR1 SGHVS and CDR2 FQNEAQ. Trimming at V came to 4 bases and at J to 3 bases, leaving 10 bases not matched to a gene. The CDR3 covers 16 residues. CDR3 nucleotide sequence: TGTGCCAGCAGCTCGCCCGGGACTAGCAGTTACTACGAGCAGTACTTC. This gives the protein CASSSPGTSSYYEQYF.

The chain has TRBV30 and TRBJ2-7; D is perhaps TRBD2 (6 bases). Trimming shortened V by 3 bases and J by 3 bases, and 12 bases separated the two germline ends. The CDR3 is 13 residues long. Germline lookup yields CDR1 GTSNPN and CDR2 SVGIG (reference sequence). CDR3 in DNA: TGTGCCTGGAGCGGGGGTCGCGACTACGAGCAGTACTTC. Its protein product is CAWSGGRDYEQYF.

The CDR3 here is CSAEGTSWVGDEQFF. CDR3 DNA sequence: TGCAGCGCCGAGGGGACTTCCTGGGTGGGAGATGAGCAGTTCTTC. This rearrangement joins TRBV29-1 to TRBJ2-1; D is perhaps TRBD2 (6 bases). Trimming stripped 7 bases from V and 8 bases from J, with 24 bases between. CDR1 is SQVTM and CDR2 is ANQGSEA in the germline V gene. This CDR3 contains 15 residues.

The chain joins TRBV5-1 to TRBJ1-1, with 10 nucleotides matching TRBD1. J was trimmed by 6 bases and V by 6 bases; bases with no gene match: 11. Germline V gives CDR1 SGHRS, CDR2 YFSETQ. The CDR3 spans 15 residues. CDR3 region: CASTPGQGVDPEAFF. The DNA for the CDR3 is TGCGCCAGCACCCCTGGACAGGGGGTTGATCCTGAAGCTTTCTTT.

This clone was picked up a small number of times. This rearrangement joins TRBV21-1 to TRBJ1-5; the DNA was not compared with TRBD1, the D call given in the table. TRBV21-1 is a known pseudogene. The CDR3 length is 14 residues. The CDR3 spells CASSKRRQYQPQHF. The CDR3 DNA reads as TGTGCCAGCAGCAAACGCAGGCAATATCAGCCCCAGCATTTT.

The genes are TRBV7-2 and TRBJ2-1; 10 positions match TRBD2. Germline CDR1 and CDR2: SGHTA and FQGNSA. With V trimmed by 5 bases and J by 4 bases, 8 bases remained unmatched. The CDR3 is 16 amino acids. This chain's CDR3 is CASSAIAGGPYNEQFF. The CDR3 DNA reads as TGTGCCAGCAGCGCAATAGCGGGAGGTCCTTACAATGAGCAGTTCTTC.

The rearrangement uses TRBV25-1 and TRBJ1-1; possible D gene TRBD1, 6 bases. Germline-derived CDR1 and CDR2 are MGHDK and SYGVNS. Deletions cut 6 bases from V and 1 base from J, with 12 bases between. This CDR3 is 14 amino acids long. The CDR3 region is CASRGPGQNTEAFF. The CDR3, as DNA: TGTGCCAGCAGGGGGCCGGGACAGAACACTGAAGCTTTCTTT. The full variable domain, completed using reference TRBV25-1 and TRBJ1-1, is EADIYQTPRYLVIGTGKKITLECSQTMGHDKMYWYQQDPGMELHLIHYSYGVNSTEKGDLSSESTVSRIRTEHFPLTLESARPSHTSQYLCASRGPGQNTEAFFGQGTRLTVV.

The CDR3 DNA is TGTGCCAGCAGCCAAGGACAAGCGGGCGCGCAAGAGACCCAGTACTTC. It yields the protein CASSQGQAGAQETQYF. The chain uses TRBV14 and TRBJ2-5, with a tentative D call TRBD2 (6 bases). CDR3 length: 16 residues. The germline V gene encodes CDR1 SGHDN and CDR2 FVKESK. V was trimmed by 1 base and J by 2 bases, leaving 14 bases between them.

This chain links TRBV7-6 with TRBJ2-7, with 8 bases identical to TRBD1. Germline CDR1 reads SGHVS; CDR2 reads FNYEAQ. J was trimmed by 5 bases and V by 5 bases; bases with no gene match: 17. This CDR3 spans 17 amino acids. Here the CDR3 reads CASSLAGGAPPFDEQYF. CDR3 nucleotides: TGTGCCAGCAGCCTCGCAGGGGGCGCCCCGCCGTTTGACGAGCAGTACTTC.

The chain recombines TRBV11-2 with TRBJ2-1; TRBD2 aligns across 8 bases. The germline CDR1 and CDR2 sequences are SGHAT and FQNNGV. The ends lost 2 bases at V and 15 bases at J; junction bases unmatched: 6. The CDR3 is made up of 12 amino acids. DNA of the CDR3: TGTGCCAGCAGCTTAAGCGGGAGTTCCGTGTTCTTC. Translation: CASSLSGSSVFF. The variable domain in full, with the rest retrieved from reference TRBV11-2 and TRBJ2-1, is EAGVAQSPRYKIIEKRQSVAFWCNPISGHATLYWYQQILGQGPKLLIQFQNNGVVDDSQLPKDRFSAERLKGVDSTLKIQPAKLEDSAVYLCASSLSGSSVFFGPGTRLTVL.

This chain joins TRBV10-3 and TRBJ2-1; 9 bases line up with TRBD2. Unmatched junction bases numbered 3, after V lost 7 bases and J lost 2 bases. CDR1 and CDR2 from the germline V gene are ENHRY and SYGVKD. The CDR3 has 14 amino acids. CDR3: CAITSGIPYNEQFF. CDR3 DNA sequence: TGTGCCATCACTAGCGGGATACCCTACAATGAGCAGTTCTTC.

This chain links TRBV6-1 with TRBJ2-7; D perhaps matches TRBD1 (8 bases). The V end lost 1 base, the J end lost 4 bases, and 23 bases lay between the germline ends. The CDR3 runs to 18 residues. CDR1 is MNHNS, CDR2 SASEGT, per germline. The CDR3 nucleotides are TGTGCCAGCAGTGAAGAATTGGGGGGGGCAGGGGGCTGGTACGAGCAGTACTTC. Encoded protein: CASSEELGGAGGWYEQYF.

The chain has TRBV6-5 and TRBJ2-7; D not resolved. The CDR3 consists of 15 residues. With 6 bases removed from V and 0 bases from J, the gap between germline ends came to 15 bases. The germline gives CDR1 MNHEY, CDR2 SVGAGI. The CDR3 loop reads CASSFRRESSYEQYF. The CDR3 region has the DNA TGTGCCAGCAGCTTTAGGAGAGAGAGCTCCTACGAGCAGTACTTC.

The V call is TRBV28, the J call TRBJ1-5; D not resolved. Trimming stripped 6 bases from V and 4 bases from J, with 7 bases between. The CDR3 has 12 residues. Per the germline V gene, CDR1 is MDHEN and CDR2 is SYDVKM. CDR3 coding DNA: TGTGCCAGCAGGGTAGTGAATCAGCCCCAGCATTTT. Translating gives CASRVVNQPQHF.

This clone is a singleton in its sample. The chain employs TRBV6-6 and TRBJ2-7, with TRBD1 identical over 8 bases. The CDR3 contains 16 residues. The germline gives CDR1 MNHNY, CDR2 SVGAGI (reference sequence). The V segment lost 4 bases and the J segment 7 bases; nucleotides outside the gene matches: 15. The CDR3: CASSWPGQELPQEQYF. The CDR3 nucleotides read TGTGCCAGCAGTTGGCCGGGACAGGAGCTACCTCAGGAGCAGTACTTC.

This clone has more than one count but fewer than ten. The chain uses TRBV27 and TRBJ2-3; 7 bases match TRBD2. CDR3 length: 13 amino acids. Germline trimming cut 8 bases from V and 2 bases from J; bases unmatched to any gene: 4. The germline V gene has CDR1 MNHEY and CDR2 SMNVEV (reference sequence). The CDR3 reads CASRLAATDTQYF. CDR3 DNA: TGTGCCAGCCGACTAGCAGCCACAGATACGCAGTATTTT.

The V gene is TRBV29-1, the J gene TRBJ2-7; 10 bases fit TRBD2. This CDR3 region has 14 residues. The V and J ends lost 4 bases and 6 bases, in that order; junction bases with no gene match: 9. Germline values: CDR1 SQVTM, CDR2 ANQGSEA. This CDR3 reads CSVGSAGGPAEQYF. DNA for the CDR3: TGCAGCGTTGGGTCAGCGGGAGGGCCGGCCGAGCAGTACTTC.

The rearrangement joins TRBV11-1 to TRBJ2-7, with 11 bases lining up with TRBD2. Looked up from germline, CDR1 is SGHAT and CDR2 is FQDESV (reference sequence). V shed 6 bases, J shed 2 bases, and the junction held 18 bases outside the gene matches. There are 19 residues in the CDR3. The CDR3 DNA follows: TGTGCCAGCAGTTATCCGGGACTAGCGGAAGAAAACTCGCCCTACGAGCAGTACTTC. Translating gives CASSYPGLAEENSPYEQYF.

The table lists this clone with a few counts. J is TRBJ2-7 and V is TRBV11-3; 10 bases agree with TRBD1. V trimming: 3 bases; J trimming: 5 bases; junction bases outside the gene matches: 13. There are 17 residues in the CDR3. Germline values: CDR1 SGHNT, CDR2 YENEEA. In DNA, the CDR3 is TGTGCCAGCAGCTTGACCCTTCTTGGACAGGGGGGGCACGAGCAGTACTTC. As protein: CASSLTLLGQGGHEQYF.

This chain uses TRBV5-1 with TRBJ1-1; 8 nucleotides match TRBD1. CDR1 is SGHRS and CDR2 is YFSETQ in the germline V gene. V lost 6 bases to trimming and J lost 3 bases; unmatched junction nucleotides: 7. The CDR3 has 14 residues. The CDR3 DNA sequence: TGCGCCAGCAAGACAGGGGAGGATCACACTGAAGCTTTCTTT. Translating gives CASKTGEDHTEAFF.

This clone showed up just a few times. The junction differs from germline at one of its ends, possibly a read error. The chain employs TRBV7-7 and TRBJ2-5; 8 bases match TRBD2. The CDR3 runs 15 residues. CDR1 and CDR2 (germline): SSHAT, FNYEAQ (reference sequence). The CDR3 region has the DNA TGTGCTAGCAGCTTAGGGACGGGAGGGCTAGAGACCCAGTACTTC. It codes for CASSLGTGGLETQYF.

The chain joins TRBV4-1 to TRBJ2-1; TRBD2 matches 8 bases. Germline CDR1 and CDR2: MGHRA and YSYEKL. The junction had 4 bases not matched to a gene; V was cut back by 2 bases and J by 4 bases. This CDR3 spans 15 amino acids. The CDR3 region has the DNA TGCGCCAGCAGCCAACTACTAGCGGCGTACAATGAGCAGTTCTTC. As protein: CASSQLLAAYNEQFF.

The V call is TRBV5-8, the J call TRBJ1-5; D is unclear. The CDR3 runs to 16 residues. The V and J ends lost 0 bases and 6 bases respectively, with 16 bases between them. Germline-derived CDR1 and CDR2 are SGHTS and YDEGEE. The CDR3, as DNA: TGTGCCAGCAGCTTGGACCGTGTTAGATTTGGTCAGCCCCAGCATTTT. Its translation: CASSLDRVRFGQPQHF.

This chain uses TRBV5-4 with TRBJ2-7; 9 bases match TRBD1. The CDR3 spans 14 residues. Unmatched junction bases numbered 8, after V lost 3 bases and J lost 7 bases. Germline V CDR1 and CDR2: SGHNT, YYREEE (reference sequence). The CDR3 loop is CASSSGQGRGEQYF. Here the CDR3 DNA reads TGTGCCAGCAGCTCGGGACAGGGCAGGGGGGAGCAGTACTTC.

With regard to this clone: This same CDR3 is encoded by further DNA sequences in the sample. Here the CDR3 reads CASSRQGGAYEQYF. CDR3 nucleotide sequence: TGCGCCAGCAGCCGACAGGGGGGGGCCTACGAGCAGTACTTC. The chain couples TRBV5-1 to TRBJ2-7; TRBD1 matches 9 bases. The CDR3 is 14 residues long. Germline assignment: CDR1 SGHRS and CDR2 YFSETQ. V lost 4 bases to trimming and J lost 2 bases; unmatched junction nucleotides: 4.

The V and J genes are TRBV28 and TRBJ2-7; 8 nucleotides agree with TRBD1. Germline assignment: CDR1 MDHEN and CDR2 SYDVKM. Trimming cost V 8 bases and J 7 bases; bases outside gene matches: 10. CDR3 size: 13 residues. CDR3 in DNA: TGTGCCAGCGTCGGCAGGGGGCGTCGGGAGCAGTACTTC. This translates into CASVGRGRREQYF. Full variable domain (missing parts from reference TRBV28 and TRBJ2-7): DVKVTQSSRYLVKRTGEKVFLECVQDMDHENMFWYRQDPGLGLRLIYFSYDVKMKEKGDIPEGYSVSREKKERFSLILESASTNQTSMYLCASVGRGRREQYFGPGTRLTVT.

This chain uses TRBV7-9 with TRBJ2-7, with D uncertain. CDR1 SEHNR and CDR2 FQNEAQ come from the germline V gene (reference sequence). The CDR3 is 13 amino acids. V lost 1 base, J lost 4 bases, and 8 bases lay in between. The CDR3 nucleotides read TGTGCCAGCAGCTTAGTGCCAGGTTACGAGCAGTACTTC. It codes for CASSLVPGYEQYF.